The entry below describes one TCR beta chain. Its antigen is still unknown. No much larger clone is present one base from it, and per-base qualities are unavailable. V is pared back by 4 bases and J by 1 base, with 23 bases lying between the germline termini. The germline V gene (reference sequence) supplies CDR1 WNHNN and CDR2 SYGVQD. Taken from cysteine to phenylalanine, the CDR3 has 19 residues. Left in the record is the CDR3 DNA by itself, 57 bases read in frame from the first base. This entry comes from a study of blood T cell repertoires in COVID-19 (dated by TCRdb to the early 2020s). In the study overall: Samples covering the acute and convalescent phases of COVID-19 were provided by collaborators in the United States, Italy and Spain. The material from the prospective study consisted of cDNA or gDNA derived from T cells, B-cell-depleted T cells, or PBMCs. Subjects who had been exposed to COVID-19, were actively infected with it, or had recovered from it provided the deeply sampled blood TCRbeta repertoires that made up the dataset. The repertoires were released in a freely available public database intended as a resource for research on the immune response to SARS-CoV-2. Samples were obtained from the ongoing ImmuneRACE study (first 160 participants) and from roughly 1,300 subjects provided by 6 global collaborators. Sample metadata almost always included a de-identified subject ID, COVID-19 status, age in years and sex. Where HLA class I and class II types were available, the types were taken from metadata supplied by the sample provider, not from assay-based typing. What the research found in general, with its limitations: Clinical and demographic metadata were provided uncurated, with the amount varying by source and participant.

In the prospective study, participants were about 18 to 89 years old, resided in 20 to 30 geographic areas of the United States, and were enrolled through a virtual design. To assign participants to cohorts, the prospective study relied on clinical history that participants themselves reported in a screening survey and a study questionnaire. Recovered participants in ImmuneRACE Cohort 3 were defined as having two consecutive negative NP/OP PCR tests, clearance from a healthcare professional, or resolution of symptoms. Each participant in the prospective study had whole blood, serum and a nasopharyngeal or oropharyngeal swab collected by mobile phlebotomists. Over an approximately 2-month period, participants in the prospective study had the option of providing additional blood draws and questionnaires. Before DNA extraction, prospective study blood samples were shipped either frozen or at room temperature.

The immunoSEQ Assay, a bias-controlled multiplex PCR, was used to amplify TCRbeta CDR3 regions from genomic DNA. From the authors' description of their analysis: Within the assay, amplification of reference gene primers was used to estimate how many nucleated cells each sample contained. Sequence reads were collapsed and filtered to measure the absolute abundance of every unique TCRbeta CDR3 rearrangement. Productive Simpson clonality was computed per sample as the square root of Simpson's diversity index over productive rearrangements. Entries here come from immuneACCESS through TCRdb and include only in-frame sequences with V and J called. Some clones fail to appear in such tables; in the studies checked, an unresolved V gene covers under half of the shortfall, and the cause of the remainder is unknown. The V and J calls and clone size were taken over from that table, and D and trimming were inferred from the DNA. The sample data list around 370,000 clones, and 88% of these were observed just once. 1.2% of the sample comes from the top ten.

The chain employs TRBV10-1 and TRBJ1-5; TRBD1 is a possible D gene, resting on 6 matching bases. What was sequenced was PBMCs or T cells enriched from blood (not recorded which). This receptor was obtained from a woman between 18 and 29 years old who had recovered from COVID-19. The DNA reads as follows: TGCGCCAGCAGTGCCCTAAAAGGTACGACAGGTTCGAGCAATCAGCCCCAGCATTTT. Translated, this is CASSALKGTTGSSNQPQHF.